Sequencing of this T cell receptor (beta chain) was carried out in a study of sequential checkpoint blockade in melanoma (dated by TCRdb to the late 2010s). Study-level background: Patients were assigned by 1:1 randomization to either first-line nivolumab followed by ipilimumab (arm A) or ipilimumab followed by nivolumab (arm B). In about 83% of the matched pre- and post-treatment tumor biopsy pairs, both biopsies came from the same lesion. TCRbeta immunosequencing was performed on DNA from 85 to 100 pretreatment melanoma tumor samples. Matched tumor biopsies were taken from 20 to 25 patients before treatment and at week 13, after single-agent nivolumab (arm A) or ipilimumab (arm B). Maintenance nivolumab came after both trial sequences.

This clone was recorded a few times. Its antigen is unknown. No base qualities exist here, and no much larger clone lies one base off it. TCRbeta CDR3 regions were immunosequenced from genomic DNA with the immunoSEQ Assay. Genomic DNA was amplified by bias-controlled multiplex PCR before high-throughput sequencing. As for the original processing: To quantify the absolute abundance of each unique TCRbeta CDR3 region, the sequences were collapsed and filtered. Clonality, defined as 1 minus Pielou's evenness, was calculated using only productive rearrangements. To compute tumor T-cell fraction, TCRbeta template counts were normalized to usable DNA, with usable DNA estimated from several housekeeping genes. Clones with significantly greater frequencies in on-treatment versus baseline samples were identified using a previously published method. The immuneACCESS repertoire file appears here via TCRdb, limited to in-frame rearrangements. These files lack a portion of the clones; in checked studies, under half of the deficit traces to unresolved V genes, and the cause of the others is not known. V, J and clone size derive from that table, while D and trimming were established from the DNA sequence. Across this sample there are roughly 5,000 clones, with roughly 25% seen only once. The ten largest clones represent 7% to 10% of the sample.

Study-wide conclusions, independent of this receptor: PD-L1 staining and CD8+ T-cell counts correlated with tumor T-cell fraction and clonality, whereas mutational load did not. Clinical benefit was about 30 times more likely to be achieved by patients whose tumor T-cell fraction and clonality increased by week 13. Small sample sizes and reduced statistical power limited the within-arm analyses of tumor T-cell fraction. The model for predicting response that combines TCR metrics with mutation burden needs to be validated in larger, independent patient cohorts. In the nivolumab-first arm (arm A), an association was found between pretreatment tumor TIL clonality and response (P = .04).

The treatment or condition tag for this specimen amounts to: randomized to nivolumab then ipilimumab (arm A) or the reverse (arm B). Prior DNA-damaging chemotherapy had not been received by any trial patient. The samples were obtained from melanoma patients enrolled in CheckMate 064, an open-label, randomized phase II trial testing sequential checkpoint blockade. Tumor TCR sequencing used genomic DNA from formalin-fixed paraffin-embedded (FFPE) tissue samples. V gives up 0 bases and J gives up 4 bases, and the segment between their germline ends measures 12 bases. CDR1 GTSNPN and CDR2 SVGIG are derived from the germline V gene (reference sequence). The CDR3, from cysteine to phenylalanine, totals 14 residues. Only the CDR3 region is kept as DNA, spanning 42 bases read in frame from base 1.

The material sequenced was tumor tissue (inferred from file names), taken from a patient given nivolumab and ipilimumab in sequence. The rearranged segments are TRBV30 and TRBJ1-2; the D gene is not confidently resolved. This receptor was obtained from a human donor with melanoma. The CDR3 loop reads CAWSVKGLGYGYTF. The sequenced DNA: TGTGCCTGGAGTGTAAAAGGACTTGGCTATGGCTACACCTTC.